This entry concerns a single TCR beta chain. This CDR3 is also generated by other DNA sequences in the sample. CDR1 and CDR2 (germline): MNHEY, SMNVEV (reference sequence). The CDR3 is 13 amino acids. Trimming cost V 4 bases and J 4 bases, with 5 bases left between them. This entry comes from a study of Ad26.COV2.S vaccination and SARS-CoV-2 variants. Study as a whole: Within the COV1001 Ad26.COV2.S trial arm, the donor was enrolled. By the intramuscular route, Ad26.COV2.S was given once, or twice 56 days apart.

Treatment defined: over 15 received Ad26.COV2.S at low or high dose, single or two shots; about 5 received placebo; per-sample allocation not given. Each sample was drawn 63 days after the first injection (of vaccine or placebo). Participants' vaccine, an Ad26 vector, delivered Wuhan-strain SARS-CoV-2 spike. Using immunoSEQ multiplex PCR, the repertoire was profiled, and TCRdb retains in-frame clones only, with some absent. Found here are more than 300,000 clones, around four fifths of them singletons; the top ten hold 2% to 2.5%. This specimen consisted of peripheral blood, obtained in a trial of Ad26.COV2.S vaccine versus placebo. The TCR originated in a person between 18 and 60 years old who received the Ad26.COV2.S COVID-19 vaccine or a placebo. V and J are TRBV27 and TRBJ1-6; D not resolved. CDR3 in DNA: TGTGCCAGCAGTTCGGGGTATAATTCACCCCTCCACTTT. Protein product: CASSSGYNSPLHF.